The sample holds a few counts of the clone carrying this T cell receptor (beta chain). Antigen specificity is unknown. The patients chosen for sequencing had shown expansion of CD8+CD57+ cells (detected by flow cytometry). With no exception, the patients had severe acquired aplastic anemia. Researchers used genomic DNA as the template to profile TCR beta VDJ and CDR3. MiXCR, run by TCRdb on the reads, gives a single entry per CDR3 protein. The data hold 400,000 to 600,000 distinct CDR3 sequences, with around 30% observed a single time. The CDR3 has 18 amino acids. Germline values: CDR1 SGHTA, CDR2 FQGNSA. V lost 0 bases, J lost 4 bases, and 11 bases stayed unmatched. This specimen belongs to a study of CD8+CD57+ T cells in acquired aplastic anemia. Overall study context: Isolated CD4+ and CD8+ cells, once sorted, yielded DNA averaging approximately 3 ug. Study findings and constraints: Researchers report that approximately 28 CD8+ CDR3 sequences appeared in both patients and controls.

This sequence joins TRBV7-2 and TRBJ1-3; TRBD1 agrees at 8 bases. The sequence was collected from a human donor with aplastic anemia. The sample comprised sorted CD4+, CD8+, or CD8+CD57+ T cells (not recorded which) from PBMCs. CDR3 region: CASSLAGDRYGGGNTIYF. In nucleotides, the CDR3 is TGTGCCAGCAGCTTAGCGGGGGACAGGTACGGAGGCGGAAACACCATATATTTT.